This TCR beta chain was found in a study of blood T cell repertoires in COVID-19. The overall study: Sample material is recorded as cDNA or gDNA derived from T cells, B-cell-depleted T cells, or PBMCs.

The CDR3 length is 17 residues. V gave up 9 bases and J gave up 5 bases, with 29 bases separating them. The V gene's germline CDR1 is SGHRS and CDR2 YFSETQ. The repertoire was sequenced with immunoSEQ multiplex PCR; TCRdb's copy has only in-frame clones and lacks some. The table lists tens of thousands of clones, over 75% of them singletons. The chain carries TRBV5-1 and TRBJ2-5; tentatively, D is TRBD2 (6 bases). Material: peripheral blood. The TCR comes from a human donor in a cohort sampled during active COVID-19. The CDR3 loop reads CATQPDPGTLSPETQYF. For the CDR3, the DNA is TGCGCCACCCAACCTGATCCGGGGACTTTAAGTCCGGAGACCCAGTACTTC.